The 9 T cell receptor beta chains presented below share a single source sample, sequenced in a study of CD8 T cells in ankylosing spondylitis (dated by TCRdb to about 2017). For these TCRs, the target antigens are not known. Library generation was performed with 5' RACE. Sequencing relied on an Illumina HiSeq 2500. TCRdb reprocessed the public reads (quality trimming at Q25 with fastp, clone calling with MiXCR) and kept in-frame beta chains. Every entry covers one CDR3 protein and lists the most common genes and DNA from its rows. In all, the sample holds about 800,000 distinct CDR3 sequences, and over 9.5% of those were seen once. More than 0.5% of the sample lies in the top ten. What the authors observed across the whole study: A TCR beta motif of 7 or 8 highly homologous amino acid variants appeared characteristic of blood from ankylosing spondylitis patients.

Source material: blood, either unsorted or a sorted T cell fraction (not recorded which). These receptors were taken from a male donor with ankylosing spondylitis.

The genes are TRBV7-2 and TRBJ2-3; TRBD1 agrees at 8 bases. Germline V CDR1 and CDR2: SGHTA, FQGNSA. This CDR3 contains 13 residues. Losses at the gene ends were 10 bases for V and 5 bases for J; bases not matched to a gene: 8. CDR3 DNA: TGTGCCACTCATAAAGACAGGGGAGATACGCAGTATTTT. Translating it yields CATHKDRGDTQYF.

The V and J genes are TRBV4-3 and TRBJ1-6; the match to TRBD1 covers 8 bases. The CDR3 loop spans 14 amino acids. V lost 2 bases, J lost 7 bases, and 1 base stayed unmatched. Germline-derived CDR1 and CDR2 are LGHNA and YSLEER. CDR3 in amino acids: CASSQRQGNSPLHF. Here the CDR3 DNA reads TGCGCCAGCAGCCAACGACAGGGGAATTCACCCCTCCACTTT.

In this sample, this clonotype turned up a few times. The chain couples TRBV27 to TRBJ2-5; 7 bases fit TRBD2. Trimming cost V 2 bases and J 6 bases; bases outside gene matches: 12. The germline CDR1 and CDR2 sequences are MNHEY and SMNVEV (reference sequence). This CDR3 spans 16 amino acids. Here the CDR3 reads CASSLKGPGGWKTQYF. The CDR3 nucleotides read TGTGCCAGCAGTTTAAAAGGCCCGGGAGGCTGGAAGACCCAGTACTTC.

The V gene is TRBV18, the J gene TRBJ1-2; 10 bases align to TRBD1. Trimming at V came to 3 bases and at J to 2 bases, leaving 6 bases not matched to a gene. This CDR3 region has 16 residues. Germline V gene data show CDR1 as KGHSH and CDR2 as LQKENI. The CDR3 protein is CASSPRDRGGNYGYTF. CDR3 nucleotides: TGTGCCAGCTCACCCCGGGACAGGGGTGGAAACTATGGCTACACCTTC.

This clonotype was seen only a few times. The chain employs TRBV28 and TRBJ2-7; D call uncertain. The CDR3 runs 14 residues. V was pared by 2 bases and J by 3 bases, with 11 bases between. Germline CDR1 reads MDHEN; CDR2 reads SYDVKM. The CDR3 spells CASSLGYGFYEQYF. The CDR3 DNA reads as TGTGCCAGCAGTTTAGGGTACGGGTTCTACGAGCAGTACTTC. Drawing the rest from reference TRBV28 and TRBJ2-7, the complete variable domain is DVKVTQSSRYLVKRTGEKVFLECVQDMDHENMFWYRQDPGLGLRLIYFSYDVKMKEKGDIPEGYSVSREKKERFSLILESASTNQTSMYLCASSLGYGFYEQYFGPGTRLTVT.

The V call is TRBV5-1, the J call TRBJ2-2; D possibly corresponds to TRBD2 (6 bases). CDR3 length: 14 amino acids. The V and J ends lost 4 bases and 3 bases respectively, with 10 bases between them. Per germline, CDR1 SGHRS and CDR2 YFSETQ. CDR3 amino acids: CASSEGLYTGELFF. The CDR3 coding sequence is TGCGCCAGCAGCGAGGGACTGTACACCGGGGAGCTGTTTTTT.

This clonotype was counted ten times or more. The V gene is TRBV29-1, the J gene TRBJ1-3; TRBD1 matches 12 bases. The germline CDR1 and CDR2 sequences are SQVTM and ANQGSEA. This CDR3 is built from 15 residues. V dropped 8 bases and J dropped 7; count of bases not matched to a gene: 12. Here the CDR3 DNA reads TGCAGCCTAGCCGAAGGGACAGGGGGCGATAACACCATATATTTT. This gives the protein CSLAEGTGGDNTIYF.

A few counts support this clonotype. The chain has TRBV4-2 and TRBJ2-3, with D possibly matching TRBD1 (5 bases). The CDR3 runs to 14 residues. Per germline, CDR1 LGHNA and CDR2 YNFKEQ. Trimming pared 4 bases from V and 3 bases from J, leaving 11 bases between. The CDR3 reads CASSLAGKTDTQYF. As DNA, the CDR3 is TGTGCCAGCAGCCTGGCAGGGAAGACAGATACGCAGTATTTT.

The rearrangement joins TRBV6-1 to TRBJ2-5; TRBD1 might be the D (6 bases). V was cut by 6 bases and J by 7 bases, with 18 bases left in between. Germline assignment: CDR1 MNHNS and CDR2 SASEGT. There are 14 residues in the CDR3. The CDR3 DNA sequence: TGTGCCAGCAGCCCCGACAGGTCCCGGGGGACCCAGTACTTC. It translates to CASSPDRSRGTQYF.